Listed below are T cell receptor beta chains from one sample, sequenced in a study of graft-versus-host responses after intestinal transplantation. The assay was immunoSEQ multiplex PCR, and TCRdb's table has in-frame clones only and misses some. Among about 40,000 clones listed, approximately 95% were seen once. For these receptors, no antigen is known. The input for sequencing was unstimulated CD8+ T cells sorted from spleen or lymph node cells, taken before transplant. The receptors stem from a human donor who was the organ donor for an intestinal transplant. CDR3s include the opening cysteine and the closing phenylalanine or tryptophan. Fields, in order: J gene, V gene, D gene, clone size, CDR3 DNA, CDR3 protein. The D gene is left open where the match is weak. Clone size is stated in some rows and not others, as once, few, many or a class when expanded.

j_gene: TRBJ2-7
v_gene: TRBV19
d_gene: TRBD1
abundance: NA
CDR3nt: TGTGCCAGTAGTGAACAGGGGTCCTACGAGCAGTACTTC
CDR3aa: CASSEQGSYEQYF

j_gene: TRBJ2-1
v_gene: TRBV27
d_gene: NA
abundance: NA
CDR3nt: TGTGCCAGCAGTTTCTGGGGGGCGCCCCTCCCAAATGAGCAGTTCTTC
CDR3aa: CASSFWGAPLPNEQFF

j_gene: TRBJ1-1
v_gene: TRBV5-1
d_gene: TRBD1
abundance: once
CDR3nt: TGCGCCAGCAGCTCCGGGACAGGGCAAACTGAAGCTTTCTTT
CDR3aa: CASSSGTGQTEAFF

j_gene: TRBJ1-5
v_gene: TRBV7-9
d_gene: NA
abundance: NA
CDR3nt: TGTGCCAGCAGCTCCTACCCTAATCAGCCCCAGCATTTT
CDR3aa: CASSSYPNQPQHF

j_gene: TRBJ2-3
v_gene: TRBV6-5
d_gene: TRBD2
abundance: NA
CDR3nt: TGTGCCAGCTTGACTAGCGGGGGGAAAGATACGCAGTATTTT
CDR3aa: CASLTSGGKDTQYF

j_gene: TRBJ1-1
v_gene: TRBV7-9
d_gene: NA
abundance: NA
CDR3nt: TGTGCCAGCAGGATGACGACGGGCAAGAACACTGAAGCTTTCTTT
CDR3aa: CASRMTTGKNTEAFF

j_gene: TRBJ2-7
v_gene: TRBV5-6
d_gene: TRBD2
abundance: NA
CDR3nt: TGTGCCAGCAGCACAGGACTAGCGGGGGGGTTCTACGAGCAGTACTTC
CDR3aa: CASSTGLAGGFYEQYF

j_gene: TRBJ2-2
v_gene: TRBV5-8
d_gene: TRBD2
abundance: NA
CDR3nt: TGTGCCAGCAGTTGGGAACTAGCGGGCCTCGCGAACACCGGGGAGCTGTTTTTT
CDR3aa: CASSWELAGLANTGELFF

j_gene: TRBJ2-5
v_gene: TRBV2
d_gene: NA
abundance: NA
CDR3nt: TGTGCCAGCAGTGAATCTGGGGGGGAGACCCAGTACTTC
CDR3aa: CASSESGGETQYF

j_gene: TRBJ1-2
v_gene: TRBV7-2
d_gene: TRBD1
abundance: once
CDR3nt: TGTGCCAGCAGCCGTCCCGGGACAGATTCGGACTATGGCTACACCTTC
CDR3aa: CASSRPGTDSDYGYTF

j_gene: TRBJ2-7
v_gene: TRBV6-5
d_gene: TRBD1
abundance: NA
CDR3nt: TGTGCCAGCAGGGAGGACAGGCTTGCCTACGAGCAGTACTTC
CDR3aa: CASREDRLAYEQYF

j_gene: TRBJ2-7
v_gene: TRBV6-1
d_gene: NA
abundance: NA
CDR3nt: TGTGCCAGCTCCGACTACGAGCAGTACTTC
CDR3aa: CASSDYEQYF

j_gene: TRBJ2-3
v_gene: TRBV7-8
d_gene: TRBD2
abundance: NA
CDR3nt: TGTGCCAGCAGCTTAGTTGGGACTAGCGGGGATACGCAGTATTTT
CDR3aa: CASSLVGTSGDTQYF

j_gene: TRBJ1-4
v_gene: TRBV11-2
d_gene: NA
abundance: NA
CDR3nt: TGTGCCAGCAGCTGGCGGGGGGAGGGATTAGAAAAACTGTTTTTT
CDR3aa: CASSWRGEGLEKLFF

j_gene: TRBJ2-3
v_gene: TRBV9
d_gene: TRBD2
abundance: NA
CDR3nt: TGTGCCAGCAGCACGAGCGGGGGCGCCGGGGATACGCAGTATTTT
CDR3aa: CASSTSGGAGDTQYF

j_gene: TRBJ2-7
v_gene: TRBV9
d_gene: NA
abundance: once
CDR3nt: TGTGCCAGCAGCCCCCGTTACGGGCAGTACTTC
CDR3aa: CASSPRYGQYF

j_gene: TRBJ2-7
v_gene: TRBV6-5
d_gene: TRBD2
abundance: NA
CDR3nt: TGTGCCAGCAGTTACTCGCTGACTAGCGGCAACGAGCAGTACTTC
CDR3aa: CASSYSLTSGNEQYF

j_gene: TRBJ2-3
v_gene: TRBV6-5
d_gene: NA
abundance: NA
CDR3nt: TGTGCCAGCAGTTATGATGGGGGCACAGATACGCAGTATTTT
CDR3aa: CASSYDGGTDTQYF

j_gene: TRBJ2-3
v_gene: TRBV10-3
d_gene: NA
abundance: NA
CDR3nt: TGTGCCATCAGTGAATGGGCAGCAGACACAGATACGCAGTATTTT
CDR3aa: CAISEWAADTDTQYF

j_gene: TRBJ2-1
v_gene: TRBV6-1
d_gene: NA
abundance: NA
CDR3nt: TGTGCCAGCAGTGAAGCCCAGGGCCCTTTCTTC
CDR3aa: CASSEAQGPFF

j_gene: TRBJ2-5
v_gene: TRBV7-8
d_gene: TRBD2
abundance: NA
CDR3nt: TGTGCCAGCGGGGGGGGATTGTACCAAGAGACCCAGTACTTC
CDR3aa: CASGGGLYQETQYF

j_gene: TRBJ2-7
v_gene: TRBV18
d_gene: NA
abundance: NA
CDR3nt: TGTGCCAGCTCACCGAAGGGCCGGACAAGCTCCTACGAGCAGTACTTC
CDR3aa: CASSPKGRTSSYEQYF